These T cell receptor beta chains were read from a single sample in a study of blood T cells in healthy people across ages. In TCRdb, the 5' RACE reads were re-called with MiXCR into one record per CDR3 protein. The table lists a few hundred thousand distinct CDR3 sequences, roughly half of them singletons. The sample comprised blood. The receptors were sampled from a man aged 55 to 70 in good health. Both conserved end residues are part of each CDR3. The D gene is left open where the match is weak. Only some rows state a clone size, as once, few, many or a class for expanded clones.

CDR3 protein: CASSLVRGAGDTQYF; CDR3 DNA: TGTGCCAGCAGCTTAGTACGGGGGGCAGGGGATACGCAGTATTTT; V gene: TRBV11-2; D gene: .; J gene: TRBJ2-3; clone size: .
CDR3 protein: CASSMDRAYEQYF; CDR3 DNA: TGTGCCAGCAGTATGGACAGGGCCTACGAGCAGTACTTC; V gene: TRBV27; D gene: TRBD1; J gene: TRBJ2-7; clone size: .
CDR3 protein: CASGKQGTRLAKNIQYF; CDR3 DNA: TGTGCCAGCGGCAAACAGGGCACCCGATTAGCCAAAAACATTCAGTACTTC; V gene: TRBV25-1; D gene: .; J gene: TRBJ2-4; clone size: many
CDR3 protein: CSARTGTHNSPLHF; CDR3 DNA: TGCAGTGCTAGGACGGGGACTCATAATTCACCCCTCCACTTT; V gene: TRBV20-1; D gene: .; J gene: TRBJ1-6; clone size: .
CDR3 protein: CASTPTRGKYNEQFF; CDR3 DNA: TGTGCCAGCACCCCGACAAGGGGGAAATACAATGAGCAGTTCTTC; V gene: TRBV2; D gene: .; J gene: TRBJ2-1; clone size: .
CDR3 protein: CASSYGGLAGGYEQYF; CDR3 DNA: TGCGCCAGCAGCTATGGGGGGCTAGCGGGAGGGTACGAGCAGTACTTC; V gene: TRBV4-3; D gene: TRBD2; J gene: TRBJ2-7; clone size: many
CDR3 protein: CASSSMGIPGANVLTF; CDR3 DNA: TGTGCCAGCAGCTCGATGGGGATCCCTGGGGCCAACGTCCTGACTTTC; V gene: TRBV7-2; D gene: .; J gene: TRBJ2-6; clone size: .
CDR3 protein: CSAPGTESYEQYF; CDR3 DNA: TGCAGTGCTCCCGGGACGGAAAGTTACGAGCAGTACTTC; V gene: TRBV20-1; D gene: .; J gene: TRBJ2-7; clone size: .
CDR3 protein: CASSLSMGGTYNEQFF; CDR3 DNA: TGTGCCAGCAGCTTAAGTATGGGGGGCACCTACAATGAGCAGTTCTTC; V gene: TRBV11-2; D gene: .; J gene: TRBJ2-1; clone size: few
CDR3 protein: CSARGTGNSGYTF; CDR3 DNA: TGCAGTGCTAGAGGGACAGGGAATTCGGGCTACACCTTC; V gene: TRBV20-1; D gene: TRBD1; J gene: TRBJ1-2; clone size: few
CDR3 protein: CSVDQVGGEQFF; CDR3 DNA: TGCAGCGTTGACCAGGTTGGGGGCGAGCAGTTCTTC; V gene: TRBV29-1; D gene: .; J gene: TRBJ2-1; clone size: .
CDR3 protein: CASSWAPERETQYF; CDR3 DNA: TGCGCCAGCAGCTGGGCCCCTGAGCGAGAGACCCAGTACTTC; V gene: TRBV5-1; D gene: .; J gene: TRBJ2-5; clone size: .
CDR3 protein: CASSEIGVGQMREQYF; CDR3 DNA: TGTGCCAGCAGTGAAATCGGGGTCGGACAGATGAGAGAGCAGTACTTC; V gene: TRBV6-1; D gene: .; J gene: TRBJ2-7; clone size: .
CDR3 protein: CASSSPASSYNEQFF; CDR3 DNA: TGTGCCAGCAGCTCCCCGGCCAGCTCCTACAATGAGCAGTTCTTC; V gene: TRBV7-2; D gene: .; J gene: TRBJ2-1; clone size: .
CDR3 protein: CAIRGGDEQYF; CDR3 DNA: TGTGCCATCAGGGGCGGCGATGAGCAGTACTTC; V gene: TRBV10-3; D gene: .; J gene: TRBJ2-7; clone size: .
CDR3 protein: CAWSAGSNYGYTF; CDR3 DNA: TGTGCCTGGAGTGCTGGGTCTAACTATGGCTACACCTTC; V gene: TRBV30; D gene: .; J gene: TRBJ1-2; clone size: .
CDR3 protein: CSASLAVEQYF; CDR3 DNA: TGCAGTGCTAGCCTCGCTGTTGAGCAGTACTTC; V gene: TRBV20-1; D gene: .; J gene: TRBJ2-5; clone size: .
CDR3 protein: CASSSPILAGGVDTQYF; CDR3 DNA: TGTGCCAGCAGTTCGCCCATACTAGCGGGAGGTGTAGATACGCAGTATTTT; V gene: TRBV28; D gene: TRBD2; J gene: TRBJ2-3; clone size: .
CDR3 protein: CASTLQGLYNSPLHF; CDR3 DNA: TGTGCCAGCACCCTGCAGGGCTTATATAATTCACCCCTCCACTTT; V gene: TRBV27; D gene: .; J gene: TRBJ1-6; clone size: .
CDR3 protein: CASSQEDSGSANEQFF; CDR3 DNA: TGTGCCAGCAGCCAAGAGGATAGCGGGAGCGCCAATGAGCAGTTCTTC; V gene: TRBV4-2; D gene: TRBD2; J gene: TRBJ2-1; clone size: .
CDR3 protein: CASSFPRGGDQYEQYF; CDR3 DNA: TGTGCCAGCAGTTTCCCCCGCGGAGGGGACCAATATGAGCAGTACTTC; V gene: TRBV28; D gene: .; J gene: TRBJ2-5; clone size: .
CDR3 protein: CSARQGNSPLHF; CDR3 DNA: TGCAGTGCTCGGCAGGGGAATTCACCCCTCCACTTT; V gene: TRBV20-1; D gene: .; J gene: TRBJ1-6; clone size: .
CDR3 protein: CASSQDAQSGAFF; CDR3 DNA: TGCGCCAGCAGCCAAGATGCACAGTCTGGGGCTTTCTTT; V gene: TRBV4-3; D gene: .; J gene: TRBJ1-1; clone size: .
CDR3 protein: CASSVGRGTANSPLHF; CDR3 DNA: TGTGCCAGCAGTGTCGGACGCGGGACAGCCAATTCACCCCTCCACTTT; V gene: TRBV25-1; D gene: TRBD1; J gene: TRBJ1-6; clone size: few
CDR3 protein: CASSPGPYNEQFF; CDR3 DNA: TGTGCCAGCAGCCCCGGTCCCTACAATGAGCAGTTCTTC; V gene: TRBV12-3/TRBV12-4; D gene: .; J gene: TRBJ2-1; clone size: few